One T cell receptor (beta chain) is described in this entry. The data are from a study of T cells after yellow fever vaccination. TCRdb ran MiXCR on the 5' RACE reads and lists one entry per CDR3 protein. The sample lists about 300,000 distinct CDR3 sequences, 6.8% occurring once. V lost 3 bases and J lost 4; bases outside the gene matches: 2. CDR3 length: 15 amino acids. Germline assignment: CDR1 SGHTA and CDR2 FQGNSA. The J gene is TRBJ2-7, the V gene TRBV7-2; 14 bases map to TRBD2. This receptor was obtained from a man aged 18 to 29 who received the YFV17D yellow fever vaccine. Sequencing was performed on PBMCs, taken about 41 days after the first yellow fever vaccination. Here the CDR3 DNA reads TGTGCCAGCAGCTTGGGACTAGCGGGGGTTTACGAGCAGTACTTC. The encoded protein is CASSLGLAGVYEQYF.